Sequencing of this T cell receptor beta chain was carried out in a study of cytomegalovirus exposure and HLA in healthy donors. Vbeta (60) and Jbeta (13) primers were used in the PCR. The data were produced by immunoSEQ multiplex PCR, yet TCRdb's version contains in-frame clones alone and is incomplete. The sample lists a few hundred thousand clones, over 65% seen once, with roughly 16% in the top ten. In germline, CDR1 is ENHRY, CDR2 SYGVKD. V dropped 9 bases and J dropped 7 bases, with 18 bases sitting between them. The CDR3 consists of 13 residues. Concerning this clone: Its target is unknown.

Study outcomes and limitations: 164 TCR beta chains were listed as cytomegalovirus-associated.

This chain uses TRBV10-3 with TRBJ1-1; D is perhaps TRBD1 (5 bases). Input material: PBMCs. This sequence was found in a man aged 40-55 years in good health and CMV-seronegative. The CDR3 nucleotides are TGTGCCATTAAATCAGGGCAAAAAGTTGAAGCTTTCTTT. Amino acids: CAIKSGQKVEAFF.